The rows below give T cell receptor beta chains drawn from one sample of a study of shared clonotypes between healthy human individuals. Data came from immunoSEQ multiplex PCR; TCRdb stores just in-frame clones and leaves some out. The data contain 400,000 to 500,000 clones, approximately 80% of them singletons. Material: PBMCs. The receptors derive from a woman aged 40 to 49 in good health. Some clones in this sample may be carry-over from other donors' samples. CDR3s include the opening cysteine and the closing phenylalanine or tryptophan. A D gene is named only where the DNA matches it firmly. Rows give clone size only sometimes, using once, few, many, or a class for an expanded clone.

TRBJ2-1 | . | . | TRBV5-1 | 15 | TGCGCCAGCAGCTGGGTCGCCATAACCGGAAATGAGCAGTTCTTC | CASSWVAITGNEQFF
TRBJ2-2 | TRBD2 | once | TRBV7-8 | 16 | TGTGCCAGCAGCTCCGGGGGGTTAGCGGGAGCCGGGGAGCTGTTTTTT | CASSSGGLAGAGELFF
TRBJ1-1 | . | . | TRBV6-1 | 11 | TGTGCCAGCAAATCGAACACTGAAGCTTTCTTT | CASKSNTEAFF
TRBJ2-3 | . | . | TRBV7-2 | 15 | TGTGCCAGCAGCCGCTTCAGTGGGATAGTAGATACGCAGTATTTT | CASSRFSGIVDTQYF
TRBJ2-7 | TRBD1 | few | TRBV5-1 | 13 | TGCGCCAGCAGCTCGGACAGGGGGCCGGAACAGTACTTC | CASSSDRGPEQYF
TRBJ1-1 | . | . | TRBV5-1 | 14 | TGCGCCAGCAGCCCCACCTCGACGGACCCTGAAGCTTTCTTT | CASSPTSTDPEAFF
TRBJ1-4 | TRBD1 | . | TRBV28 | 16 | TGTGCCAGCAGTAAATGGGACAGACCAACTAATGAAAAACTGTTTTTT | CASSKWDRPTNEKLFF
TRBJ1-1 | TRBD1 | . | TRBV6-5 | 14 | TGTGCCAGCAGGGGACAGGGGGCCTCCTCTGAAGCTTTCTTT | CASRGQGASSEAFF
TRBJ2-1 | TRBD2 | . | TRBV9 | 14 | TGTGCCAGCAGCGGGGGGGACTACCACAATGAGCAGTTCTTC | CASSGGDYHNEQFF
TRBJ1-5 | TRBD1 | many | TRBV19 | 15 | TGTGCCAGTAGTAACCCACAGGGGGCCGATCAGCCCCAGCATTTT | CASSNPQGADQPQHF
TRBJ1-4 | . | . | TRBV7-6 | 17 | TGTGCCAGCAGCTTAGAGCCACGGGGGACACCGAATGAAAAACTGTTTTTT | CASSLEPRGTPNEKLFF
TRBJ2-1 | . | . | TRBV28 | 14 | TGTGCCAGCAGTTTAGGCGGGGACTACAATGAGCAGTTCTTC | CASSLGGDYNEQFF
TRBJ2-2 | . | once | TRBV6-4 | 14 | TGTGCCAGCCGGCCCGTGGCGAACACCGGGGAGCTGGTTTTT | CASRPVANTGELVF
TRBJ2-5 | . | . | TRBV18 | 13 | TGTGCCAGCTCACCAGGGATCCAAGAGACCCAGTACTTC | CASSPGIQETQYF
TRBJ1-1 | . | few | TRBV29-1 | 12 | TGCAGCGCCGGGTTATCGGACACTGAAGCTTTCTTT | CSAGLSDTEAFF
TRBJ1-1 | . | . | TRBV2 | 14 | TGTGCCAGCAGTGAATTGACAAATAGGATTGAAGCTTTCTTT | CASSELTNRIEAFF
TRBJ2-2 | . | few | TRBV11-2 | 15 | TGTGCCAGCAGCTTAGGGTCCCGCCCGCAGGCGGAGCTGTTTTTT | CASSLGSRPQAELFF
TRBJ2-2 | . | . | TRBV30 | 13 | TGTGCCGGTTGGACAACACGCGCAGGGGAGCTGTTTTTT | CAGWTTRAGELFF
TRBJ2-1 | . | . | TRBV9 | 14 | TGTGCCAGCAGCGTAGAGCCGAATCAGGGTGAGCAGTTCTTC | CASSVEPNQGEQFF
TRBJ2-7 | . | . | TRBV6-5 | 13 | TGTGCCAGCAGTTACTCGGGTCCCCGCGAGCAGTACTTC | CASSYSGPREQYF
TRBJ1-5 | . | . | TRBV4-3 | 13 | TGCGCCAGCAGCCAAGATCTGAGTCAGCCCCAGCATTTT | CASSQDLSQPQHF
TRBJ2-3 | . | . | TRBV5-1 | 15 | TGCGCCAGCAGCTTGGATTCAGGTGGCACAGATACGCAGTATTTT | CASSLDSGGTDTQYF